The source of this T cell receptor (beta chain) is a study of breast tumors, draining lymph nodes, adjacent tissues. Whole-study findings and limits: Tumor and nontumor repertoires were significantly more similar in luminal-like than in basal-like breast cancer. That most tumor T cells come from lymph nodes remained unproven.

Via MiXCR, TCRdb re-called the multiplex PCR reads, giving one row per CDR3 protein. The sample holds some 100,000 distinct CDR3 sequences, over 20% seen once. CDR1 and CDR2 from the germline V gene are MGHRA and YSYEKL. This CDR3 comprises 19 residues. V was clipped by 5 bases and J by 6 bases; unmatched bases: 18. Axillary draining lymph nodes of breast cancer patients supplied the node samples. This clonotype was seen many times. Its antigen is undetermined. The sequence was obtained from a female donor with breast cancer. Some clones in this sample may be carry-over from other donors' samples. The chain employs TRBV4-1 and TRBJ2-5, with TRBD2 identical over 13 bases. Sequenced material: axillary lymph node tissue. This CDR3 is CASSDNLLAGGPGGKTQYF. The CDR3 DNA is TGCGCCAGCAGCGATAATTTACTAGCGGGAGGGCCAGGTGGAAAGACCCAGTACTTC.